The TCR beta chain under discussion was sequenced for a study of regulatory T cells in long-lasting Graves disease. Study-level findings and limits: Persistent Graves' disease cases displayed lower TCR diversity than newly diagnosed ones. Study was limited to peripheral blood, excluding thyroid tissue.

With iRepertoire HTBI primers and Arm-PCR of CDR3 regions, TCR beta libraries were built. Methods used by the authors: Samples collectively showed 62 TRBV and fewer than 15 TRBJ segments. TCRdb re-called the multiplex PCR reads through MiXCR, storing one row per CDR3 protein. V and J calls and clone size were set by TCRdb, not the authors. The top ten hold roughly 6.9% of the sample, which has approximately 500,000 distinct CDR3 sequences, 20% to 25% seen once. This clonotype has just a few counts. Its specificity is not known. Noted time point: persistent/refractory GD, antithyroid drugs over 5 years with positive TRAb. Isolated PBMC RNA provided the starting material for the TCR library. EDTA tubes received about 9.6 milliliters of drawn peripheral blood. The starting material was peripheral blood mononuclear cells (PBMCs), obtained when the disease was refractory, from a patient treated with antithyroid drugs. This clonotype originated in a female donor with Graves disease.

The CDR3 protein is CSVEGQASYEQYF. In DNA form, the CDR3 reads TGCAGCGTTGAGGGACAGGCCTCCTACGAGCAGTACTTC. V is TRBV29-1 and J is TRBJ2-7; 8 nucleotides match TRBD1. V shed 3 bases, J shed 0 bases, and the junction held 1 base outside the gene matches. CDR1 and CDR2 (germline): SQVTM, ANQGSEA. The CDR3 has 13 residues.